Sequencing of this TCR beta chain was carried out in a study of tumor-infiltrating lymphocytes in localized non-small cell lung cancer. TCRdb keeps only in-frame clones here, not all; method: immunoSEQ multiplex PCR. The sample lists roughly 9,900 clones, around 68% occurring once. This clone is classed as medium-sized (0.01 to 0.1%). Germline values: CDR1 SEHNR, CDR2 FQNEAQ (reference sequence). V gave up 5 bases and J gave up 7 bases; unmatched junction bases: 9. CDR3 size: 17 residues. Sequencing input: lung tumor tissue. The rearrangement uses TRBV7-9 and TRBJ2-1; 15 bases fit TRBD2. The TCR was taken from a human donor with non-small cell lung cancer. The DNA of the CDR3 is TGTGCCAGCAGCCAATACTGGACTAGCGGGGGGGGTAATGAGCAGTTCTTC. As protein: CASSQYWTSGGGNEQFF. The whole variable domain, filled in from reference TRBV7-9 and TRBJ2-1, reads DTGVSQNPRHKITKRGQNVTFRCDPISEHNRLYWYRQTLGQGPEFLTYFQNEAQLEKSRLLSDRFSAERPKGSFSTLEIQRTEQGDSAMYLCASSQYWTSGGGNEQFFGPGTRLTVL.